This T cell receptor beta chain was captured by sequencing in a study of identical twins. With template switching, a universal primer site was added, and the cDNA carried unique molecular identifiers. TCRdb redid the calling of the 5' RACE reads with MiXCR, one entry per CDR3 protein. Altogether nearly 650,000 distinct CDR3 sequences are present, under 8.5% being singletons, with the ten largest covering roughly 1.6%. Regarding the study as a whole: A lower insertion count was a feature of abundant cord blood beta clonotypes, with no such feature in memory repertoires. Excess low generation probability was seen in twin-shared out-of-frame alpha sequences. Twins' surplus sharing was weaker for beta out-of-frame sequences.

The sample holds a few counts of this clonotype. The antigen is not known. V was clipped by 1 base and J by 4 bases, with 14 bases between them. In germline, CDR1 is SGDLS, CDR2 YYNGEE. The CDR3 is 15 amino acids. These data are also associated with another study on yellow fever vaccine responses in identical twins.

The sequence was collected from a woman between 18 and 29 years old in good health. Sequenced input: PBMCs. This chain joins TRBV9 and TRBJ1-1; D is perhaps TRBD1 (5 bases). The CDR3 DNA is TGTGCCAGCAGCGTACTGTCAGGGTTGAGCACTGAAGCTTTCTTT. Residues: CASSVLSGLSTEAFF.